A selection of T cell receptor beta chains follows, all from one sample in a study of T cell responses to AZD1222 COVID-19 vaccine. The protocol was immunoSEQ multiplex PCR, while the TCRdb copy is restricted to in-frame clones and leaves out a portion. The data contain 100,000 to 150,000 clones, approximately 88% of them singletons. Sequencing was performed on peripheral blood, taken on day 0 of AZD1222 vaccination. The receptor source for this set is an adult in good health. The CDR3 runs from the conserved cysteine through the conserved F or W. Size tells how often a clone was seen (once, few, many) or the class of an expanded clone, and some rows leave it out.

clone size: NA; V gene: TRBV11-2; CDR3 protein: CASSYRTAEDEKLFF
clone size: NA; V gene: TRBV29-1; CDR3 protein: CSAVGGTSGTGELFF
clone size: NA; V gene: TRBV4-2; CDR3 protein: CASSQDGQLNTEAFF
clone size: NA; V gene: TRBV27; CDR3 protein: CASSADRGAGYTF
clone size: few; V gene: TRBV2; CDR3 protein: CASSEALYGHPHTF
clone size: NA; V gene: TRBV30; CDR3 protein: CAWRGQYDEQFF
clone size: NA; V gene: TRBV5-1; CDR3 protein: CASSLANEQGNEAFF
clone size: few; V gene: TRBV30; CDR3 protein: CAWSVQTNTEAFF
clone size: NA; V gene: TRBV7-9; CDR3 protein: CASSPVVKANTEAFF
clone size: NA; V gene: TRBV5-6; CDR3 protein: CASSLVREAGAYGYTF
clone size: NA; V gene: TRBV2; CDR3 protein: CASSARGARVQTGGEKLFF
clone size: NA; V gene: TRBV30; CDR3 protein: CAWSGFARGGTEAFF
clone size: few; V gene: TRBV29-1; CDR3 protein: CSVLLPPYGYTF
clone size: NA; V gene: TRBV18; CDR3 protein: CASSPYRKDIQYF
clone size: NA; V gene: TRBV25-1; CDR3 protein: CASSAQANYGYTF
clone size: NA; V gene: TRBV6-6; CDR3 protein: CASGREMNTEAFF
clone size: NA; V gene: TRBV7-3; CDR3 protein: CASSSASGAGADTQYF
clone size: NA; V gene: TRBV30; CDR3 protein: CAWSRPGTGTRFF
clone size: NA; V gene: TRBV30; CDR3 protein: CAWSVRRGRSYNEQFF
clone size: NA; V gene: TRBV7-2; CDR3 protein: CASSLNPGLNYGYTF
clone size: NA; V gene: TRBV18; CDR3 protein: CASSAGQFSGNTIYF
clone size: once; V gene: TRBV6-1; CDR3 protein: CASSEDSENQPQHF
clone size: NA; V gene: TRBV9; CDR3 protein: CASSVGSLGGENTEAFF
clone size: NA; V gene: TRBV6-6; CDR3 protein: CASSFPSGTLDTQYF
clone size: NA; V gene: TRBV4-1; CDR3 protein: CASSQGAERALYGYTF
clone size: NA; V gene: TRBV3-1/TRBV3-2; CDR3 protein: CASSLGEGNTEAFF
clone size: NA; V gene: TRBV15; CDR3 protein: CATSRDRGVYGYTF
clone size: NA; V gene: TRBV19; CDR3 protein: CASSTRIPSGNTIYF
clone size: NA; V gene: TRBV14; CDR3 protein: CASSQPNGGGRQFF
clone size: NA; V gene: TRBV10-2; CDR3 protein: CASRGREAFF
clone size: once; V gene: TRBV29-1; CDR3 protein: CSGTTGTQETQYF
clone size: NA; V gene: TRBV18; CDR3 protein: CASSRGLAGAYEQYF
clone size: NA; V gene: TRBV5-1; CDR3 protein: CASSLTGGKPQHF
clone size: NA; V gene: TRBV6-6; CDR3 protein: CASSYLSVMHNEKLFF
clone size: NA; V gene: TRBV5-8; CDR3 protein: CASSTGLAGAPETQYF
clone size: NA; V gene: TRBV6-6; CDR3 protein: CASTEGGSHYGYTF
clone size: NA; V gene: TRBV18; CDR3 protein: CASSYDIGGWAVGQPQHF
clone size: NA; V gene: TRBV2; CDR3 protein: CASPPSNYGYTF
clone size: once; V gene: TRBV12-3/TRBV12-4; CDR3 protein: CASSLVDEQFF
clone size: NA; V gene: TRBV6-5; CDR3 protein: CASRETGGFYGYTF
clone size: NA; V gene: TRBV5-6; CDR3 protein: CASGVITDTQYF
clone size: NA; V gene: TRBV7-6; CDR3 protein: CASSLPSTVNSGNTIYF